The clone carrying this T cell receptor (beta chain) occurred a few times. The same CDR3 arises from other DNA sequences in this sample as well. Libraries were prepared by immunoSEQ multiplex PCR; TCRdb keeps only in-frame clonotypes and omits some of them. The data contain 650,000 to 700,000 clones, about 90% of them singletons. The data stem from a study of shared clonotypes between healthy human individuals. The V end was cut by 6 bases, the J end by 4 bases, with 10 bases between. The CDR3 runs to 12 residues. CDR1 and CDR2 (germline): MDHEN, SYDVKM. This chain joins TRBV28 and TRBJ2-7; unclear D gene. This clonotype originated in a young man in good health. Some clones in this sample may be carry-over from other donors' samples. The material sequenced was memory CD8+ T cells from PBMCs. Regarding subset: CD45RO+ cells pooled with CCR7-negative TemRA cells. The CDR3 DNA sequence: TGTGCCAGCAGCCCCCGAGTATACGAGCAGTACTTC. This codes for CASSPRVYEQYF.